The T cell receptor (beta chain) under discussion was sequenced for a study of vaccination and CD4 T cells after COVID-19 (dated by TCRdb to 2021 to 2024). Background for the entire study: The convalescent cohort included six males and four females, with two Hispanic individuals, seven Caucasians, two Asians and one multiracial person. Culture stimuli were overlapping spike peptide pools from SARS-CoV-2 and from the common cold coronaviruses HCoV-NL63, HCoV-OC43 and HCoV-229E. Post-vaccine blood samples were obtained a median of approximately 70 days after the second vaccine dose, with a range of roughly 13 to 250 days. The spike-specific CD4+ TCR repertoire was compared before and after mRNA vaccination in over nine COVID-19 convalescent patients and several infection-naive healthy vaccine recipients. In control cultures, a CEFX viral epitope pool was used as positive control, an HIV-1 Nef peptide pool was used as negative control, or no peptide was added. An earlier paper using these donors assessed, at the TCR clonotype level, memory CD4+ T cell crossreactivity between SARS-CoV-2 and common cold coronavirus spike proteins. Two doses of either the Pfizer-BioNTech BNT162b2 vaccine (n=8) or the Moderna mRNA-1273 vaccine (n=2) were administered to participants. Post-COVID blood samples from convalescent patients were collected a median of roughly 100 days after diagnosis, with a range of roughly 35 to 180 days. Study-wide findings and limitations: Of the vaccine-specific clones found in convalescent patients, nearly all (304 of 307) were mono-reactive for SARS-CoV-2 spike instead of being cross-reactive with common cold coronaviruses. In convalescent patients, a median approximately 83% of post-vaccine SARS-CoV-2-reactive clones were detected only after vaccination, suggesting vaccine-specific priming. The study included relatively few convalescent patients and did not analyze early timepoints after natural infection. Although the median number of SARS-CoV-2-reactive clonotypes went up from 21 after infection to roughly 40 after vaccination, the increase was not significant.

The CDR3 measures 16 amino acids from cysteine to phenylalanine. The kept DNA is CDR3 alone, 48 bases in frame from the first base. CDR1 and CDR2, looked up from the germline V gene, are MNHNS and SASEGT. Germline trimming amounts to 0 bases on V and 4 bases on J, with 8 as the count of junction bases outside the gene matches. The library was obtained by PCR. At the Johns Hopkins FTIC core, DNA from the cultured CD4+ T cells underwent TCR sequencing with the Oncomine TCR Beta short-read assay. Genomic DNA was extracted from the cultured CD4+ T cells with the QIAamp micro DNA kit. Oncomine TCR Beta libraries from cultured CD4+ T cells were pooled using unique dual indexes and sequenced on an Illumina iSeq 100. Per the original workflow: Non-productive sequences were removed, and CDR3s that did not start with C, did not end with F or W, or were shorter than 7 amino acids were discarded. The MANAFEST web application was used to identify antigen-specific clonotypes by comparing peptide-stimulated wells against reference wells and other culture wells. Positive clones required FDR below 0.05, an odds ratio above 5, and productive frequency above 0.1% in at least two of three replicate wells. Clonotypes that were significantly expanded in both SARS-CoV-2 spike wells and at least one common cold coronavirus spike condition were defined as cross-reactive. Similarity between CDR3 sequences was evaluated in R version 3.6.1 using Levenshtein distances (stringdist) and unrooted phylogenetic trees (ape). Through fastp at Q25 and MiXCR, TCRdb rebuilt clones from the public reads, retaining in-frame beta chains. Each record represents a unique CDR3 protein, reported with the most common genes and DNA among its rows. The V and J calls were not made by the authors but by TCRdb's processing. Across this sample there are fewer than 7,000 distinct CDR3 sequences, with about 38% seen only once. The ten largest clones add up to roughly 35% of the sample.

The sample's treatment or condition label is to be understood as: roughly 11-day PBMC culture with coronavirus spike peptide pools or control peptides (ViraFEST assay). CD4+ T cells from unexposed donors were collected before the COVID-19 pandemic (2011-2018). The ViraFEST assay, used in the study, expanded antigen-specific T cells with peptide pools and then identified the expanded clonotypes through TCR sequencing. Each well held 2.2 million or so PBMCs cultured with 9 to 10 ug/ml peptide pools in IMDM containing 5% human AB serum and 9.5 to 10 IU/ml IL-2. Half of the culture medium was replaced with fresh IL-2-containing medium on days 3 and 7. Once the cells had been in culture for roughly 10 days, the EasySep CD4+ T cell isolation kit was used to isolate CD4+ T cells by negative selection. As far as cell numbers permitted, CD4+ T cells from unexposed donors were tested for reactivity against SARS-CoV-2 S and N as well as four spike pools from common cold coronaviruses. Ficoll-Paque Plus gradient centrifugation was used to isolate PBMCs from whole blood, and the isolated PBMCs were then either used fresh or cryopreserved at -140C. Triplicate wells were generally used for each culture condition. Leukapheresis product for the unexposed donors was purchased commercially.

Details on this clonotype: Its antigen remains unidentified. No base quality values were provided; no much bigger clone lies one nucleotide off.

The TCR comes from a human donor in good health. Sequencing input: CD4+ T cells from blood, cultured in vitro. Recombination joined TRBV6-1 with TRBJ1-2, and 7 bases in between align with TRBD1. The CDR3 reads as follows: CASSEAVQTGIYGYTF. The DNA is TGTGCCAGCAGTGAAGCCGTTCAGACAGGGATCTATGGCTACACCTTC.